The next 30 T cell receptor beta chains were all read from a single sample in a study of T-cell memory formation after mild COVID-19. One entry per CDR3 protein, called by TCRdb with MiXCR from the 5' RACE reads. The data show approximately 300,000 distinct CDR3 sequences, more than 15% seen once. The material sequenced was PBMCs or a T cell subset sorted from them (not recorded which). These receptors came from a man between 18 and 29 years old who had mild COVID-19 (a few samples of this study predate the infection). Cell type and time point are not known.

The rearrangement links TRBV4-1 to TRBJ2-7; tentative D call: TRBD1 (6 bases). V was clipped by 4 bases and J by 3 bases, with 19 bases between them. The length of the CDR3 is 16 residues. Germline V CDR1 and CDR2: MGHRA, YSYEKL. The CDR3 coding sequence is TGCGCCAGCAGCCCCGACCCGAGCCGGACAGACTACGAGCAGTACGTC. Translation: CASSPDPSRTDYEQYV.

The gene calls are TRBV14 and TRBJ1-2; weak D call: TRBD1 (5 bases). Trimming stripped 0 bases from V and 8 bases from J, with 13 bases between. The CDR3 totals 14 residues. The germline V gene encodes CDR1 SGHDN and CDR2 FVKESK. CDR3 in amino acids: CASSQDGSGRGYTF. DNA for the CDR3: TGTGCCAGCAGCCAAGATGGATCAGGGAGAGGCTACACCTTC.

CDR3 in amino acids: CASSPRMPYEQYV. CDR3 in DNA: TGTGCCAGCAGTCCTCGAATGCCCTACGAGCAGTACGTC. The genes are TRBV27 and TRBJ2-7; D unresolved. Germline V gene sequence: CDR1 MNHEY, CDR2 SMNVEV (reference sequence). Trimming pared 5 bases from V and 2 bases from J, leaving 10 bases between. The CDR3 consists of 13 residues.

This chain uses TRBV20-1 with TRBJ1-2; D might be TRBD1 (5 bases). The CDR3 runs 14 residues. The V end was cut by 0 bases, the J end by 8 bases, with 16 bases between. Germline-derived CDR1 and CDR2 are DFQATT and SNEGSKA (reference sequence). This CDR3 reads CSARDREGFWGYTF. The CDR3 DNA reads as TGCAGTGCTAGAGACCGAGAGGGGTTTTGGGGCTACACCTTC.

This chain uses TRBV4-2 with TRBJ1-4; D is uncertain. V was clipped by 3 bases and J by 5 bases, with 13 bases between them. The CDR3 consists of 15 residues. Per the germline V gene, CDR1 is LGHNA and CDR2 is YNFKEQ. In DNA form, the CDR3 reads TGTGCCAGCAGCCATGAGGACCGCTGGAATGAAAAACTGTTTTTT. It translates to CASSHEDRWNEKLFF.

This clonotype was picked up a small number of times. The gene calls are TRBV4-1 and TRBJ1-1, with a weak D call TRBD1 (5 bases). CDR3 length: 16 residues. Germline CDR1 is MGHRA and CDR2 is YSYEKL. The V gene lost 4 bases and the J gene lost 1 base, with 16 bases spanning the gap. Here the CDR3 DNA reads TGCGCCAGCAGCCTTCTCGGAGGGAGGGGGAACACTGAAGCTTTCTTT. This codes for CASSLLGGRGNTEAFF.

A few counts support this clonotype. J is TRBJ1-1 and V is TRBV14; the D gene is possibly TRBD1 (6 bases). Trimming left V 4 bases short and J 6 bases short, with 12 bases between. CDR3 size: 13 residues. From germline, CDR1 is SGHDN and CDR2 FVKESK. In DNA form, the CDR3 reads TGTGCCAGCAGCCTGAACAGGGAATCTGAAGCTTTCTTT. Translation: CASSLNRESEAFF.

V gene TRBV6-5 combines with J gene TRBJ1-5; 10 bases map to TRBD1. V was clipped by 0 bases and J by 6 bases; unmatched bases: 8. The CDR3 loop spans 17 amino acids. Germline assignment: CDR1 MNHEY and CDR2 SVGAGI. As DNA, the CDR3 is TGTGCCAGCAGTTACTCCGGGGACAGGGGTTTAGGTCAGCCCCAGCATTTT. This sequence encodes CASSYSGDRGLGQPQHF.

J is TRBJ2-3 and V is TRBV4-3, with 9 bases aligning to TRBD2. V was pared by 4 bases and J by 0 bases, with 14 bases of the junction left unmatched. Germline V CDR1 and CDR2: LGHNA, YSLEER. There are 19 residues in the CDR3. Written as DNA, the CDR3 is TGCGCCAGCAGCCGGCTACACCCGCGGACTAGCGCAAGCACAGATACGCAGTATTTT. Residues: CASSRLHPRTSASTDTQYF.

The V gene is TRBV11-2, the J gene TRBJ1-3; TRBD1 aligns across 9 bases. The germline gives CDR1 SGHAT, CDR2 FQNNGV. The length of the CDR3 is 15 residues. The V and J ends lost 4 bases and 2 bases, in that order; junction bases with no gene match: 3. The CDR3 coding sequence is TGTGCCAGCAGCTGGACAGGGGCCACTGGAAACACCATATATTTT. Its protein is CASSWTGATGNTIYF.

J is TRBJ2-7 and V is TRBV6-2 or TRBV6-3; 10 positions agree with TRBD2. Germline CDR1 is MNHEY and CDR2 is SVGEGT. V gave up 6 bases and J gave up 4 bases; unmatched junction bases: 6. CDR3 length: 14 amino acids. The CDR3 DNA follows: TGTGCCAGCAGCTCCGGGACTAGCGTTTACGAGCAGTACGTC. This translates into CASSSGTSVYEQYV.

The sample holds a few counts of this clonotype. V is TRBV29-1 and J is TRBJ1-1; unclear D gene. Trimming removed 1 base at V and 5 bases at J, with 2 bases between. The CDR3 has 10 residues. The V gene's germline CDR1 is SQVTM and CDR2 ANQGSEA. CDR3 loop: CSVEGTEAFF. The CDR3 nucleotides read TGCAGCGTTGAAGGTACTGAAGCTTTCTTT. Combining the CDR3 with reference TRBV29-1 and TRBJ1-1 gives the whole variable domain SAVISQKPSRDICQRGTSLTIQCQVDSQVTMMFWYRQQPGQSLTLIATANQGSEATYESGFVIDKFPISRPNLTFSTLTVSNMSPEDSSIYLCSVEGTEAFFGQGTRLTVV.

CDR3 sequence (DNA): TGTGCCAGCAGCCAAGATCCGGGCGTGAACACCGGGGAGCTGTTTTTT. The encoded protein is CASSQDPGVNTGELFF. V gene TRBV3-1 combines with J gene TRBJ2-2; D gene uncertain. V was clipped by 0 bases and J by 1 base, with 9 bases between them. The CDR3 loop spans 16 amino acids. Germline-derived CDR1 and CDR2 are LGHDT and YNNKEL (reference sequence).

This clonotype showed up just a few times. The chain joins TRBV7-9 to TRBJ2-1, with a possible D match to TRBD1 (5 bases). Germline CDR1 reads SEHNR; CDR2 reads FQNEAQ (reference sequence). Trimming took 5 bases from V and 11 from J, leaving 10 bases between them. This CDR3 has 11 amino acids. The CDR3 loop is CASSPSGKQFF. Here the CDR3 DNA reads TGTGCCAGCAGCCCATCAGGGAAGCAGTTCTTC.

The chain couples TRBV4-1 to TRBJ1-2; no clear D gene. V shed 4 bases and J shed 10 bases, with 13 bases lying between them. The germline gives CDR1 MGHRA, CDR2 YSYEKL. This CDR3 is 12 amino acids long. The CDR3 sequence is CASSRPGPPYTF. In DNA form, the CDR3 reads TGCGCCAGCAGCCGTCCCGGGCCCCCCTACACCTTC.

CDR3: CASRGLAGAQETQYF. The CDR3 DNA sequence: TGTGCCAGCAGAGGACTAGCGGGGGCCCAAGAGACCCAGTACTTC. The chain employs TRBV7-9 and TRBJ2-5, with 13 bases identical to TRBD2. Germline CDR1 SEHNR, CDR2 FQNEAQ (reference sequence). There are 15 residues in the CDR3. Unmatched junction bases numbered 2, after V lost 6 bases and J lost 1 base.

The chain is built from TRBV10-3 and TRBJ2-5; 7 positions agree with TRBD1. Losses at the gene ends were 6 bases for V and 5 bases for J; bases not matched to a gene: 9. The length of the CDR3 is 14 residues. From germline, CDR1 is ENHRY and CDR2 SYGVKD. CDR3 sequence: CAIRARDRRETQYF. CDR3 in DNA: TGTGCCATCAGAGCCCGGGACAGAAGGGAGACCCAGTACTTC.

This clonotype has only a few counts. CDR3 coding DNA: TGTGCCAGCAGTGGACTAGCGGGATCAGATACGCAGTATTTT. Protein sequence: CASSGLAGSDTQYF. V usage is TRBV2 and J usage is TRBJ2-3; TRBD2 aligns across 11 bases. CDR3 length: 14 amino acids. J was trimmed by 4 bases and V by 4 bases; bases with no gene match: 1. CDR1 is SNHLY and CDR2 is FYNNEI in the germline V gene. The whole variable domain, remainder taken from reference TRBV2 and TRBJ2-3, is EPEVTQTPSHQVTQMGQEVILRCVPISNHLYFYWYRQILGQKVEFLVSFYNNEISEKSEIFDDQFSVERPDGSNFTLKIRSTKLEDSAMYFCASSGLAGSDTQYFGPGTRLTVL.

The chain uses TRBV4-1 and TRBJ1-2, with no clear D. The CDR3 is 15 residues long. The germline V and J ends were trimmed by 0 bases and 1 base, with 9 bases remaining between them. Germline V gene lookup returns CDR1 MGHRA and CDR2 YSYEKL. CDR3 nucleotide sequence: TGCGCCAGCAGCCAAGATCGGGCAGTTAACTATGGCTACACCTTC. Translating gives CASSQDRAVNYGYTF.

A few counts support this clonotype. The genes are TRBV10-3 and TRBJ2-3, with 9 positions matching TRBD1. Germline loops: CDR1 ENHRY, CDR2 SYGVKD. The V and J ends lost 9 bases and 0 bases, in that order; junction bases with no gene match: 13. The CDR3 length is 17 residues. For the CDR3, the DNA is TGTGCCATACGAACCACCGGGACAGGGTCGAGCACAGATACGCAGTATTTT. This encodes CAIRTTGTGSSTDTQYF.

Here the CDR3 DNA reads TGCGCCAGCAGCTTGGACAGGGGGGCCTATGGCTACACCTTC. Encoded protein: CASSLDRGAYGYTF. V and J are TRBV5-1 and TRBJ1-2; the match to TRBD1 covers 8 bases. There are 14 residues in the CDR3. Germline V gene lookup returns CDR1 SGHRS and CDR2 YFSETQ. The ends lost 0 bases at V and 4 bases at J; junction bases unmatched: 2.

This clonotype was counted a few times. The chain couples TRBV2 to TRBJ1-4; D is ambiguous. V was shortened by 1 base and J by 5 bases, with 8 bases between the two germline ends. Germline CDR1 SNHLY, CDR2 FYNNEI. The CDR3 has 14 residues. In nucleotides, the CDR3 is TGTGCCAGCAGTGAAGTGGCAGCAAATGAAAAACTGTTTTTT. Its translation is CASSEVAANEKLFF.

The V gene is TRBV20-1, the J gene TRBJ2-3; unclear D gene. V was shortened by 2 bases and J by 4 bases, with 10 bases between the two germline ends. This CDR3 region has 13 residues. Germline CDR1 and CDR2: DFQATT and SNEGSKA (reference sequence). DNA for the CDR3: TGCAGTGCTAGACGAGATACACCAGATACGCAGTATTTT. Translating it yields CSARRDTPDTQYF.

This clonotype was counted between two and nine times. The rearrangement joins TRBV10-2 to TRBJ2-1; D remains ambiguous. V lost 3 bases, J lost 8 bases, and 14 bases lay in between. Germline loops: CDR1 WSHSY, CDR2 SAAADI. This CDR3 region has 14 residues. The DNA for the CDR3 is TGCGCCAGCAGTGATATGACCGGTAGGGATGAGCAGTTCTTC. This translates into CASSDMTGRDEQFF.

This clonotype has only a few counts. The gene calls are TRBV4-1 and TRBJ2-5; no firm D call. The CDR3 contains 14 residues. Trimming took 0 bases from V and 4 from J, leaving 9 bases between them. Germline V gene lookup returns CDR1 MGHRA and CDR2 YSYEKL. This chain's CDR3 is CASSQDELLETQYF. The CDR3 DNA sequence: TGCGCCAGCAGCCAAGACGAACTACTAGAGACCCAGTACTTC.

V and J are TRBV2 and TRBJ1-1; no definite D call. With 2 bases removed from V and 1 base from J, the gap between germline ends came to 5 bases. Germline CDR1 is SNHLY and CDR2 is FYNNEI. The CDR3 loop spans 13 amino acids. DNA for the CDR3: TGTGCCAGCAGTGAACTGGGGAACACTGAAGCTTTCTTT. Its protein is CASSELGNTEAFF.

The rearrangement links TRBV20-1 to TRBJ2-3; no definite D call. CDR1 DFQATT and CDR2 SNEGSKA come from the germline V gene (reference sequence). This CDR3 has 16 amino acids. V was trimmed by 3 bases and J by 0 bases, leaving 16 bases between them. CDR3 nucleotide sequence: TGCAGTGCTAGTGGTGTGGGTCCGGCGAGCACAGATACGCAGTATTTT. It yields the protein CSASGVGPASTDTQYF.

This clonotype appeared many times. This chain joins TRBV7-6 and TRBJ2-3, with D maybe TRBD2 (7 bases). This CDR3 spans 16 amino acids. Germline CDR1 is SGHVS and CDR2 is FNYEAQ. Trimming took 5 bases from V and 9 from J, leaving 24 bases between them. The CDR3 DNA follows: TGTGCCAGCAGCCTAGGCCAAGGGGGGGTAGGAGGGACGCAGTATTTT. The encoded protein is CASSLGQGGVGGTQYF.

The genes are TRBV7-9 and TRBJ1-1; no reliable D call. The germline gives CDR1 SEHNR, CDR2 FQNEAQ (reference sequence). The CDR3 is 15 residues long. The V end was cut by 5 bases, the J end by 3 bases, with 16 bases between. The CDR3 nucleotides read TGTGCCAGCAGCGTCGTCGGAACTCTGGACACTGAAGCTTTCTTT. Amino acid sequence: CASSVVGTLDTEAFF.

V is TRBV3-1 and J is TRBJ2-2, with D tentatively TRBD2 (6 bases). Germline V CDR1 and CDR2: LGHDT, YNNKEL (reference sequence). This CDR3 has 14 residues. V was pared by 4 bases and J by 5 bases, with 11 bases between. DNA of the CDR3: TGTGCCAGCAGCCCAAGAGCGGGTACCGGGGAGCTGTTTTTT. The encoded protein is CASSPRAGTGELFF.